The 17 T cell receptor beta chains presented below share a single source sample, sequenced in a study of shared clonotypes between healthy human individuals. It was CD45RO-negative cells, positively selected for CCR7, that made up naive CD8 cells, with terminally differentiated effector memory CD45RA+ cells excluded. The method was immunoSEQ multiplex PCR; TCRdb's version includes in-frame clones alone and lacks a portion of them. This sample carries roughly 2.1 million clones, about 93% of them seen once, and the ten largest clones take 1.5% to 2%. The sequencing sample was made of naive CD8+ T cells from PBMCs. Every receptor here comes from a man aged 18 to 30 in good health. Some clones in this sample may be carry-over from other donors' samples.

The chain uses TRBV5-6 and TRBJ2-1; D might be TRBD2 (7 bases). The V and J ends lost 1 base and 0 bases respectively, with 17 bases between them. In germline, CDR1 is SGHDT, CDR2 YYEEEE. The CDR3 is 18 residues long. CDR3 in amino acids: CASSLSPGGRDSYNEQFF. CDR3 in DNA: TGTGCCAGCAGCTTGTCCCCCGGGGGGCGGGACTCCTACAATGAGCAGTTCTTC.

A single count supports this clone. The gene calls are TRBV6-5 and TRBJ1-2; D remains unclear. The germline CDR1 and CDR2 sequences are MNHEY and SVGAGI. Deletions cut 0 bases from V and 8 bases from J, with 16 bases between. CDR3 length: 15 amino acids. CDR3 DNA: TGTGCCAGCAGTTACTCAGAGACACCAAGCCGGGGCTACACCTTC. It yields the protein CASSYSETPSRGYTF.

V and J are TRBV19 and TRBJ2-7; D is uncertain. The CDR3 is 12 residues long. The germline CDR1 and CDR2 sequences are LNHDA and SQIVND (reference sequence). V was shortened by 7 bases and J by 0 bases, with 7 bases between the two germline ends. CDR3 sequence (DNA): TGTGCCAGTACTGGGCCCTCCTACGAGCAGTACTTC. Translating it yields CASTGPSYEQYF.

This chain links TRBV7-9 with TRBJ2-7, with a tentative D call TRBD1 (6 bases). Trimming stripped 4 bases from V and 2 bases from J, with 18 bases between. The CDR3 extends over 16 amino acids. In germline, CDR1 is SEHNR, CDR2 FQNEAQ (reference sequence). CDR3 loop: CASSSLKQGPPYEQYF. The CDR3 nucleotides read TGTGCCAGCAGCTCGCTCAAACAGGGCCCTCCCTACGAGCAGTACTTC.

The chain joins TRBV28 to TRBJ2-5; D gene unclear. In germline, CDR1 is MDHEN, CDR2 SYDVKM. V was clipped by 3 bases and J by 2 bases, with 7 bases between them. The CDR3 length is 13 residues. CDR3 nucleotide sequence: TGTGCCAGCAGTTTTAGGCTTCAAGAGACCCAGTACTTC. Its protein is CASSFRLQETQYF.

This clone has only a few counts. The chain is built from TRBV7-6 and TRBJ2-2; D might be TRBD2 (5 bases). This CDR3 region has 15 residues. Germline lookup yields CDR1 SGHVS and CDR2 FNYEAQ. V was cut by 2 bases and J by 6 bases, with 13 bases left in between. The CDR3 DNA reads TGTGCCAGCAGCTTATCGGTTGGCGGGCCCGGGGAGCTGTTTTTT. The encoded protein is CASSLSVGGPGELFF. The full variable domain, in which reference TRBV7-6 and TRBJ2-2 provide the parts outside the CDR3, is GAGVSQSPRYKVTKRGQDVALRCDPISGHVSLYWYRQALGQGPEFLTYFNYEAQQDKSGLPNDRFSAERPEGSISTLTIQRTEQRDSAMYRCASSLSVGGPGELFFGEGSRLTVL.

V usage is TRBV14 and J usage is TRBJ2-3; perhaps TRBD2 as D (5 bases). The germline CDR1 and CDR2 sequences are SGHDN and FVKESK. V lost 5 bases and J 3 bases, leaving 6 bases between the germline ends. This CDR3 has 12 amino acids. CDR3 in DNA: TGTGCCAGCAGCTGGAGGACAGATACGCAGTATTTT. Translation gives CASSWRTDTQYF.

J is TRBJ2-7 and V is TRBV21-1; the tabulated D call, TRBD2, remains unverified against the DNA. TRBV21-1 is a recognized pseudogene. This CDR3 is 16 amino acids long. CDR3 DNA: TGTGCCAGCAGCAGGACTAGCGGGAGTGATATCCACGAGCAGTACTTC. It encodes CASSRTSGSDIHEQYF.

V and J are TRBV28 and TRBJ2-7; 7 nucleotides align to TRBD1. CDR1 is MDHEN, CDR2 SYDVKM, per germline. This CDR3 has 14 amino acids. Trimming took 5 bases from V and 4 from J; bases not matched to a gene: 8. The CDR3 loop reads CASSTGARSYEQYF. The DNA for the CDR3 is TGTGCCAGCAGTACAGGGGCGCGGTCTTACGAGCAGTACTTC. The entire variable domain, with the rest obtained from reference TRBV28 and TRBJ2-7, is as follows: DVKVTQSSRYLVKRTGEKVFLECVQDMDHENMFWYRQDPGLGLRLIYFSYDVKMKEKGDIPEGYSVSREKKERFSLILESASTNQTSMYLCASSTGARSYEQYFGPGTRLTVT.

This chain connects TRBV27 to TRBJ2-2; TRBD1 matches 9 bases. V lost 3 bases and J lost 3; bases outside the gene matches: 5. The CDR3 is made up of 16 amino acids. Germline values: CDR1 MNHEY, CDR2 SMNVEV (reference sequence). CDR3 bases: TGTGCCAGCAGTTTTGGGACAGGGCCTTACACCGGGGAGCTGTTTTTT. It codes for CASSFGTGPYTGELFF.

This chain links TRBV10-2 with TRBJ1-1; the D gene is possibly TRBD1 (5 bases). Between the trimmed V and J ends, which lost 0 bases and 8 bases, there was a span of 13 bases. This CDR3 spans 14 amino acids. Germline lookup yields CDR1 WSHSY and CDR2 SAAADI. CDR3 region: CASSESPGSGEAFF. CDR3 DNA: TGCGCCAGCAGTGAGTCGCCAGGGAGCGGAGAAGCTTTCTTT.

The rearrangement joins TRBV7-9 to TRBJ1-4, with D perhaps matching TRBD1 (6 bases). The CDR3 consists of 14 residues. CDR1 SEHNR and CDR2 FQNEAQ come from the germline V gene (reference sequence). Deletions cut 4 bases from V and 8 bases from J, with 14 bases between. The CDR3 DNA reads as TGTGCCAGCAGCTCAACCCAGGGGAGCGAAAAACTGTTTTTT. It codes for CASSSTQGSEKLFF. Combining the CDR3 with reference TRBV7-9 and TRBJ1-4 gives the whole variable domain DTGVSQNPRHKITKRGQNVTFRCDPISEHNRLYWYRQTLGQGPEFLTYFQNEAQLEKSRLLSDRFSAERPKGSFSTLEIQRTEQGDSAMYLCASSSTQGSEKLFFGSGTQLSVL.

The chain couples TRBV19 to TRBJ2-1; 7 nucleotides match TRBD2. J gave up 4 bases and V 1 base, and 10 bases lay outside the gene matches. The CDR3 is made up of 17 amino acids. From germline, CDR1 is LNHDA and CDR2 SQIVND (reference sequence). CDR3: CASSIVTGLAEYNEQFF. DNA of the CDR3: TGTGCCAGTAGTATAGTCACGGGGCTAGCGGAATACAATGAGCAGTTCTTC.

V gene TRBV15 combines with J gene TRBJ2-1; TRBD2 aligns across 7 bases. CDR3 size: 16 residues. The V and J ends lost 4 bases and 0 bases, in that order; junction bases with no gene match: 6. From germline, CDR1 is LNHNV and CDR2 YYDKDF (reference sequence). DNA of the CDR3: TGTGCCACCAGCACTACTAGCGTGAGCTCCTACAATGAGCAGTTCTTC. It specifies CATSTTSVSSYNEQFF.

V usage is TRBV11-2 and J usage is TRBJ1-1; 8 nucleotides align to TRBD1. J lost 4 bases, V lost 5 bases, and 6 bases had no gene match. The CDR3 sequence is 14 residues long. Germline V lookup: CDR1 SGHAT, CDR2 FQNNGV. The CDR3 nucleotides are TGTGCCAGCAGCCCCGACAGGGGAAGCACTGAAGCTTTCTTT. Its protein product is CASSPDRGSTEAFF. Based on the CDR3 plus reference TRBV11-2 and TRBJ1-1, the full variable domain is EAGVAQSPRYKIIEKRQSVAFWCNPISGHATLYWYQQILGQGPKLLIQFQNNGVVDDSQLPKDRFSAERLKGVDSTLKIQPAKLEDSAVYLCASSPDRGSTEAFFGQGTRLTVV.

This clone was seen a single time. V and J are TRBV5-3 and TRBJ1-4; D unresolved. TRBV5-3 is an open reading frame, and its role is uncertain. This CDR3 is built from 17 residues. The germline V and J ends were trimmed by 6 bases and 5 bases, with 23 bases remaining between them. The CDR3 here is CARNGAIERARNEKLFF. The CDR3 DNA reads TGTGCCAGAAACGGTGCGATCGAACGAGCTCGCAATGAAAAACTGTTTTTT.

This clone was observed a few times. The chain carries TRBV19 and TRBJ1-1; tentative D call: TRBD1 (6 bases). This CDR3 has 14 residues. Trimming pared 3 bases from V and 3 bases from J, leaving 11 bases between. The germline V gene encodes CDR1 LNHDA and CDR2 SQIVND (reference sequence). CDR3 coding DNA: TGTGCCAGTAGTATCCAGGGGAGGGACACTGAAGCTTTCTTT. The encoded protein is CASSIQGRDTEAFF.